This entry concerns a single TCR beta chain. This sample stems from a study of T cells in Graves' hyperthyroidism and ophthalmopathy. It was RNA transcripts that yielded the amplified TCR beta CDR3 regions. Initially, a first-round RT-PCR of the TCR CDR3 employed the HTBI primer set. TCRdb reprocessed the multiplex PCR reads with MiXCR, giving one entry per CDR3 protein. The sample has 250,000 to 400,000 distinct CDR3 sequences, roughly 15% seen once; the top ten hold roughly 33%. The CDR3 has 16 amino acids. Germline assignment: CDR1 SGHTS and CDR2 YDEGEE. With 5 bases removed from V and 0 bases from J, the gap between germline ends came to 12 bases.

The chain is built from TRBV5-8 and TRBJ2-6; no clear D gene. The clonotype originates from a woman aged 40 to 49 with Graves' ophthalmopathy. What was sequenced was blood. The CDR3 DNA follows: TGTGCCAGCAGTCGGCCTGTAACCTCTGGGGCCAACGTCCTGACTTTC. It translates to CASSRPVTSGANVLTF.